This T cell receptor (beta chain) was sequenced during a study of tissue T cells after allogeneic stem cell transplantation. The CDR3 spans 13 residues. Trimming took 8 bases from V and 9 from J; bases not matched to a gene: 4. The germline V gene has CDR1 GTSNPN and CDR2 SVGIG (reference sequence). Profiled with immunoSEQ multiplex PCR; TCRdb holds only in-frame clones, not every one. This repertoire shows 25,000 to 35,000 clones, 65% to 90% found once; its top ten account for roughly 3.5%. The rearrangement links TRBV30 to TRBJ2-1, with 16 positions matching TRBD2. The receptor's source is a woman aged 18 to 55 who later had graft-versus-host disease after an allogeneic stem cell transplant. The sequencing here drew on blood, taken before transplantation. CDR3 sequence: CAGTSGRVGEQFF. CDR3 nucleotide sequence: TGTGCCGGGACTAGCGGGAGGGTCGGTGAGCAGTTCTTC.